This T cell receptor (beta chain) was recovered during a study of PD-1 blockade in classical Hodgkin lymphoma (dated by TCRdb to 2019 to 2021). Concerning the study at large: Nivolumab dosing was 3 mg/kg intravenously every 2 weeks, continuing until either disease progression or unacceptable toxicity. The study used TCR beta sequencing and CyTOF to define a peripheral blood immune signature of response to PD-1 blockade in classical Hodgkin lymphoma.

The sample's time point label is to be understood as: cycle 1 day 1 (C1D1), immediately before nivolumab initiation. Every trial patient had relapsed after autologous stem cell transplantation, and cohorts A, B and C differed in prior brentuximab vedotin exposure. The trial cohort included 50 to 60 patients with relapsed/refractory classical Hodgkin lymphoma, and each patient had a best overall response of complete response, partial response or progressive disease. Trial patients were treated with single-agent nivolumab in the multi-cohort phase II CheckMate 205 trial. An independent review committee assessed best overall response by applying the 2007 International Working Group response criteria. PBMCs from the trial were collected at three points: immediately before nivolumab initiation (C1D1), and during therapy at cycle 2 day 1 and cycle 4 day 1. Peripheral blood was collected in 8 mL Vacutainer Cell Preparation Tubes, from which PBMCs were isolated by centrifugation and then cryopreserved.

What the work shows at the level of the full study, not this receptor alone: By C4D1, a significant rise was seen in CD4+ TCR diversity but not in CD8+ TCR diversity (p=0.0027 vs p=0.16), and the rise was most apparent among complete responders (p=0.02). Patients starting nivolumab less than 1 year after ASCT had lower diversity and were excluded from later analyses to avoid confounding by immune reconstitution. Baseline TCR diversity was reported as lower in newly diagnosed patients than in healthy donors, and lower still in relapsed/refractory patients. Trial patients with a complete response had baseline diversity similar to that of newly diagnosed patients, while partial responders and progressors had significantly lower diversity. The study was restricted to a single clinical trial cohort, and the causes of repertoire differences, possibly disease activity or prior therapy, were left undefined.

Genomic DNA was extracted with the Qiagen DNeasy kit from unsorted PBMCs and from negatively selected CD4+ and CD8+ fractions. TCR beta CDR3 regions were subjected to amplification by immunoSEQ multiplex PCR with primers that anneal to V and J segments. A synthetic immune receptor repertoire was used to minimize amplification bias, and any residual bias was removed computationally once sequencing was done. In the authors' own workflow: Repertoire diversity was quantified as the Shannon entropy index using custom Python scripts. Unsorted, CD4+ and CD8+ repertoires were examined separately, except in combined analyses, for which CD4+ and CD8+ sequences were merged in silico. Clonal expansion was defined as a frequency increase of at least 2-fold after treatment compared with C1D1, and clones undetected at baseline were assigned a pseudocount of 0.5. Clones with 0 or 1 copy at C1D1 were classified as singleton clones, and clones with 2 or more copies were classified as non-singleton clones. Clones expanded in unsorted samples were labelled as CD4+, CD8+ or unknown by matching protein sequences in sorted samples from the same patient. Wilcoxon tests were applied to paired samples to test diversity changes from C1D1 to C4D1. This is the immuneACCESS table as TCRdb keeps it, with only in-frame sequences that have V and J called. A part of the clones is gone; compared with another copy, unresolved V genes explain less than half, and the rest is unexplained. From that table come the V and J calls and clone size; the DNA was used to work out D and trimming. The sample includes approximately 73,000 clones, with about 93% observed a single time. The biggest ten clones account for 8% of the sample.

In regard to this clone: Its specific antigen is unknown. Base qualities are not recorded, but no much larger clone differs from it by a single base.

V and J are truncated by 5 bases and 1 base respectively, leaving an intervening sequence of 14 bases. CDR1 and CDR2 are drawn from the germline V gene: MNHEY, SVGAGI. Spanning cysteine to phenylalanine, the CDR3 consists of 15 amino acids. Only the CDR3 part of the read is kept: 45 bases, read in frame from the first base. The receptor comes from a human donor with classical Hodgkin lymphoma. Source: peripheral blood mononuclear cells (PBMCs), taken at baseline. The chain is made from TRBV6-5 and TRBJ1-2, with TRBD1 as a weak D call on 6 bases. CDR3 protein: CASSRRQANNYGYTF. The sequenced DNA: TGTGCCAGCAGTAGGAGACAGGCCAATAACTATGGCTACACCTTC.